These T cell receptor beta chains were read from a single sample in a study of blood T cells in healthy people across ages. MiXCR, applied by TCRdb to the 5' RACE reads, yields one record per CDR3 protein. Of 650,000 to 800,000 distinct CDR3 sequences in the sample, around 43% were seen once. The source material was blood. The receptors were sampled from a man in his sixties in good health. Each CDR3 is given with its conserved first and last residue. Each record gives: clone size, J gene, V gene, D gene, CDR3 protein, CDR3 DNA. D genes are given only for firm matches. Where a row states a size, it is once, few, many or the class of an expanded clone; other rows omit it.

>-|TRBJ2-5|TRBV5-1|-
CASSLSEETQYF
TGCGCCAGCAGCTTGTCAGAAGAGACCCAGTACTTC
>few|TRBJ2-3|TRBV5-1|-
CASSLERLRDTQYF
TGCGCCAGCAGCTTGGAACGGCTCAGGGATACGCAGTATTTT
>-|TRBJ2-2|TRBV5-6|-
CASSLYSQNTGELFF
TGTGCCAGCAGCTTGTACAGCCAAAACACCGGGGAGCTGTTTTTT
>few|TRBJ2-6|TRBV9|TRBD2
CASSVGGGAGANVLTF
TGTGCCAGCAGCGTAGGGGGAGGGGCTGGGGCCAACGTCCTGACTTTC
>-|TRBJ1-1|TRBV6-6|-
CASSHRARDTEAFF
TGTGCCAGCAGTCACAGGGCCAGGGACACTGAAGCTTTCTTT
>-|TRBJ2-5|TRBV6-6|TRBD2
CASSYRTSGSRGETQYF
TGTGCCAGCAGTTACCGGACTAGCGGGTCCCGAGGGGAGACCCAGTACTTC
>-|TRBJ2-3|TRBV15|-
CATSTRTYPDTQYF
TGTGCCACCAGCACCAGGACGTACCCAGATACGCAGTATTTT
>-|TRBJ1-1|TRBV7-9|-
CASSLEIATEAFF
TGTGCCAGCAGCTTAGAGATAGCAACTGAAGCTTTCTTT
>few|TRBJ2-7|TRBV7-9|-
CASSNIRDGSYEQYF
TGTGCCAGCAGCAACATCCGGGACGGATCCTACGAGCAGTACTTC
>-|TRBJ2-1|TRBV6-2/TRBV6-3|-
CASRQNSDEQFF
TGTGCCAGCAGACAAAATAGCGATGAGCAGTTCTTC
>-|TRBJ1-5|TRBV12-3/TRBV12-4|TRBD1
CASTTGTGFNQPQHF
TGTGCCAGCACCACCGGGACAGGGTTCAATCAGCCCCAGCATTTT
>few|TRBJ1-1|TRBV29-1|-
CSTDQAMNTEAFF
TGCAGCACTGATCAGGCCATGAACACTGAAGCTTTCTTT
>few|TRBJ1-6|TRBV7-2|-
CASSLLGAGTNSPLHF
TGTGCCAGCAGCTTACTCGGTGCGGGGACTAATTCACCCCTCCACTTT
>-|TRBJ2-1|TRBV7-7|-
CASSLGWRGDLYNEQFF
TGTGCCAGCAGCTTAGGGTGGCGGGGAGACCTCTACAATGAGCAGTTCTTC
>once|TRBJ2-1|TRBV5-1|TRBD2
CASRTSGGLEQFF
TGCGCCAGCAGAACTAGCGGGGGGCTGGAGCAGTTCTTC
>few|TRBJ2-1|TRBV4-3|-
CASSQSGPTYNEQFF
TGCGCCAGCAGCCAAAGCGGGCCTACCTACAATGAGCAGTTCTTC
>-|TRBJ2-5|TRBV5-1|-
CASSLAGVDWETQYF
TGCGCCAGCAGCTTGGCCGGTGTGGATTGGGAGACCCAGTACTTC
>-|TRBJ2-1|TRBV30|-
CAWSVSRNNEQFF
TGTGCCTGGAGTGTAAGTAGGAACAATGAGCAGTTCTTC
>-|TRBJ2-1|TRBV29-1|TRBD1
CSVEKGADEQFF
TGCAGCGTTGAAAAGGGGGCGGATGAGCAGTTCTTC
>many|TRBJ2-3|TRBV29-1|-
CSGRQDTSTDTQYF
TGCAGCGGACGACAGGATACTAGCACAGATACGCAGTATTTT
>-|TRBJ2-7|TRBV20-1|TRBD1
CSPGQGGEQYF
TGCAGCCCGGGACAGGGAGGCGAGCAGTACTTC
>-|TRBJ2-4|TRBV6-5|TRBD1
CASSLTSGQGYEQYF
TGTGCCAGCAGTCTTACATCGGGACAGGGGTATGAGCAGTACTTC
>-|TRBJ1-1|TRBV29-1|-
CGVKGLAGQPHTEAFF
TGCGGCGTCAAAGGTCTGGCGGGACAACCCCACACTGAAGCTTTCTTT
>-|TRBJ2-7|TRBV20-1|TRBD1
CSARRLGDRTGVHEQYF
TGCAGTGCTAGAAGATTGGGGGACCGGACAGGGGTCCACGAGCAGTACTTC
>-|TRBJ2-3|TRBV29-1|-
CSVTGTRNTDTQYF
TGCAGCGTTACCGGGACAAGGAACACAGATACGCAGTATTTT
>-|TRBJ2-7|TRBV4-3|TRBD2
CASSHLAGGNPYEQYF
TGCGCCAGCAGCCATCTAGCGGGGGGTAACCCCTACGAGCAGTACTTC
>-|TRBJ1-1|TRBV2|-
CASTQRQATTEAFF
TGTGCCAGCACCCAAAGACAGGCGACCACTGAAGCTTTCTTT
>-|TRBJ2-7|TRBV28|-
CASRNNYEQYF
TGTGCCAGCAGGAATAACTACGAGCAGTACTTC
>-|TRBJ2-3|TRBV20-1|-
CSARLGLGTDTQYF
TGCAGTGCTAGGCTGGGGTTGGGCACAGATACGCAGTATTTT
>-|TRBJ2-1|TRBV3-1|TRBD1
CASSLGTVPGNEQFF
TGTGCCAGCAGCCTAGGGACAGTCCCGGGCAATGAGCAGTTCTTC
>few|TRBJ2-1|TRBV24-1|-
CATSDFSSNEQFF
TGTGCCACCAGTGATTTTTCCAGTAATGAGCAGTTCTTC
>-|TRBJ1-1|TRBV6-2/TRBV6-3|-
CASLLRSGTEAFF
TGTGCCAGCCTCCTTCGTTCCGGCACTGAAGCTTTCTTT
>-|TRBJ2-5|TRBV2|-
CASSAGRRTDRETQYF
TGTGCCAGCAGTGCGGGACGCAGGACCGATCGGGAGACCCAGTACTTC
>-|TRBJ1-1|TRBV29-1|TRBD1
CSVEELGQVSTFAEAFF
TGCAGCGTTGAAGAGCTTGGACAGGTGTCAACTTTTGCCGAAGCTTTCTTT
>-|TRBJ2-5|TRBV7-9|TRBD1
CASRSGTGSATQYF
TGTGCCAGCAGGTCCGGGACAGGGTCGGCGACCCAGTACTTC
>few|TRBJ1-1|TRBV20-1|TRBD1
CSATRTGNTEAFF
TGCAGTGCTACTCGGACAGGGAACACTGAAGCTTTCTTT
>-|TRBJ1-1|TRBV28|TRBD1
CASRGTTGDYEAFF
TGTGCCAGCAGGGGTACGACAGGGGACTATGAAGCTTTCTTT
>-|TRBJ2-3|TRBV20-1|-
CSASLSADTQYF
TGCAGTGCTAGCCTTTCCGCAGATACGCAGTATTTT
>-|TRBJ2-3|TRBV10-3|TRBD2
CAISRLAASTDTQYF
TGTGCCATCAGCCGACTAGCGGCTAGCACAGATACGCAGTATTTT
>-|TRBJ1-2|TRBV20-1|TRBD1
CSARNLLTGGYGYTF
TGCAGTGCTAGAAACCTCCTGACAGGGGGCTATGGCTACACCTTC
>few|TRBJ2-5|TRBV6-2/TRBV6-3|TRBD2
CASSYGLAGLETQYF
TGTGCCAGCAGTTATGGACTAGCGGGGTTGGAGACCCAGTACTTC
>-|TRBJ2-5|TRBV7-9|TRBD2
CASSPRASGVETQYF
TGTGCCAGCAGCCCCCGCGCTAGCGGGGTGGAGACCCAGTACTTC
>-|TRBJ2-1|TRBV6-5|TRBD1
CASSYQGQGTYEQFF
TGTGCCAGCAGTTATCAGGGACAGGGGACGTATGAGCAGTTCTTC
>-|TRBJ2-7|TRBV20-1|-
CSALDDPLSYEQYF
TGCAGTGCCTTAGACGACCCGCTCTCCTACGAGCAGTACTTC
>-|TRBJ1-2|TRBV4-3|-
CASSQEERGGNYGYTF
TGCGCCAGCAGCCAAGAGGAGCGGGGCGGGAACTATGGCTACACCTTC
>-|TRBJ1-2|TRBV29-1|-
CSVGLGNYGYTF
TGCAGCGTCGGACTGGGCAACTATGGCTACACCTTC
>-|TRBJ2-7|TRBV3-1|-
CASSQRLYEQYF
TGTGCCAGCAGCCAAAGGTTGTACGAGCAGTACTTC
>few|TRBJ2-3|TRBV5-1|TRBD2
CASSVTSGFRRDTQYF
TGCGCCAGCAGCGTGACTAGCGGGTTCAGGAGGGATACGCAGTATTTT
>-|TRBJ1-2|TRBV12-3/TRBV12-4|-
CASNPGVSYGYTF
TGTGCCAGCAACCCGGGAGTTAGCTATGGCTACACCTTC
>few|TRBJ1-4|TRBV15|-
CATSRVRSTNEKLFF
TGTGCCACCAGCAGAGTCAGATCAACTAATGAAAAACTGTTTTTT
>-|TRBJ2-4|TRBV20-1|TRBD1
CSARGQGANIQYF
TGCAGTGCTAGGGGACAGGGGGCTAACATTCAGTACTTC
>-|TRBJ2-5|TRBV11-2|TRBD1
CASSSFRTGWETQYF
TGTGCCAGCAGCTCGTTCCGGACAGGGTGGGAGACCCAGTACTTC
>-|TRBJ1-4|TRBV7-9|-
CASSLVEGTNEKLFF
TGTGCCAGCAGCTTAGTTGAGGGAACTAATGAAAAACTGTTTTTT
>-|TRBJ2-3|TRBV20-1|-
CSARGRLQDTQYF
TGCAGTGCTAGGGGGAGACTACAGGATACGCAGTATTTT